These T cell receptor beta chains were read from a single sample in a study of neurological immune-mediated disorders. One entry per CDR3 protein results from TCRdb running MiXCR on the 5' RACE reads. The sample includes around 69,000 distinct CDR3 sequences, roughly 4.5% of them seen just once. Sequencing input: PBMCs. These receptors originate from a man aged 25-40 years with multiple sclerosis. The CDR3 runs from the conserved cysteine through the conserved F or W. Fields, in order: J gene, clone size, V gene, D gene, CDR3 DNA, CDR3 protein. D genes are given only for firm matches. Some rows mark clone size as missing; the rest say once, few, many or name a class of expanded clone.

TRBJ2-1	few	TRBV20-1	TRBD2	TGCAGTGCTCAACTCGGGGGGTTGGGCGGTGAGCAGTTCTTC	CSAQLGGLGGEQFF
TRBJ2-2	many	TRBV20-1	-	TGCAGTGCTAGAGAACTGCGGGGTTCGAACACCGGGGAGCTGTTTTTT	CSARELRGSNTGELFF
TRBJ1-1	many	TRBV12-3/TRBV12-4	-	TGTGCCAGCAGTGACAGCATGGGGAACACTGAAGCTTTCTTT	CASSDSMGNTEAFF
TRBJ1-2	many	TRBV5-1	-	TGCGCCAGCAGCTTGGAGGACGGCGGGAGACTCTATGGCTACACCTTC	CASSLEDGGRLYGYTF
TRBJ2-1	many	TRBV20-1	-	TGCAGTGCATCGGACCCTCCTAGCTCCTACAATGAGCAGTTCTTC	CSASDPPSSYNEQFF
TRBJ1-6	many	TRBV20-1	-	TGCAGTGTGGACACGTGTAGAGATTTGAGCTCCTATAATTCACCCCTCCACTTT	CSVDTCRDLSSYNSPLHF
TRBJ1-6	-	TRBV12-3/TRBV12-4	TRBD1	TGTGCCAGCAGTTTAAGGGGACAGGGGCTGGCACCCCTACACTTT	CASSLRGQGLAPLHF
TRBJ1-5	-	TRBV6-6	TRBD1	TGTGCCACAACACCCGGGACAGGCTACAATCAGCCCCAGAATTTT	CATTPGTGYNQPQNF
TRBJ1-1	-	TRBV5-1	TRBD1	TGCGCCAGCAGCTGGGACAGGGGGCAGAACACTGAAGCTTTCTTT	CASSWDRGQNTEAFF
TRBJ2-2	-	TRBV4-1	-	TGCGCCAGCAGCCAAGACCCCCCTAGCGTCAGCGGGGAGCTGTTTTTT	CASSQDPPSVSGELFF
TRBJ1-1	many	TRBV5-1	-	TGCGCCAGCAGCTTGGATGTAGGGAGGAACACTGAAGCTTTCTTT	CASSLDVGRNTEAFF
TRBJ2-7	many	TRBV20-1	TRBD1	TGCAGTGCTCATCGACAGGGCTCCTACGAGCAGTACTTC	CSAHRQGSYEQYF
TRBJ2-7	few	TRBV20-1	-	TGCAGTGCTACCGACGGTACCTACGAGCAGTACTTC	CSATDGTYEQYF
TRBJ1-1	few	TRBV12-3/TRBV12-4	-	TGTGCCAGCAGTCACTCACGGGGCACTGAAGCTTTCTTT	CASSHSRGTEAFF
TRBJ2-5	few	TRBV20-1	-	TGCAGTGCTAGAGATGTGGTTCAAGAGACCCAGTACTTC	CSARDVVQETQYF
TRBJ1-1	few	TRBV7-8	-	TGTGCCAGCAGCTACCGGGAAAGAGACACTGAAGCTTTCTTT	CASSYRERDTEAFF
TRBJ1-1	few	TRBV4-1	TRBD1	TGCGCCAGCAGCCCTCGGACAGGGCGAGAGGACACTGAAGCTTTCTTT	CASSPRTGREDTEAFF
TRBJ1-2	medium-sized	TRBV9	TRBD1	TGTGCCAGCAGCTTCCGATGGACAGGAGGACCCAACTATGGCTACACCTTC	CASSFRWTGGPNYGYTF
TRBJ1-1	many	TRBV10-3	-	TGTGCCACCAGGTTGGGGGGCATGAACACTGAAGCTTTCTTT	CATRLGGMNTEAFF
TRBJ1-2	many	TRBV5-1	TRBD1	TGCGCCAGCAGCGGGACAGTGGACTATGGCTACACCTTC	CASSGTVDYGYTF
TRBJ2-7	few	TRBV20-1	TRBD1	TGCAGTGCTAGTCGGCAGGGGGTGCGCGAGCAGTACTTC	CSASRQGVREQYF
TRBJ2-2	-	TRBV12-3/TRBV12-4	-	TGTGCCAGCAGTAGTGAGGCAGCCGGGGAGCTGTTTTTT	CASSSEAAGELFF
TRBJ2-7	many	TRBV25-1	-	TGTGCCAGCAGGACCATCGGGGAGCAGTACTTC	CASRTIGEQYF